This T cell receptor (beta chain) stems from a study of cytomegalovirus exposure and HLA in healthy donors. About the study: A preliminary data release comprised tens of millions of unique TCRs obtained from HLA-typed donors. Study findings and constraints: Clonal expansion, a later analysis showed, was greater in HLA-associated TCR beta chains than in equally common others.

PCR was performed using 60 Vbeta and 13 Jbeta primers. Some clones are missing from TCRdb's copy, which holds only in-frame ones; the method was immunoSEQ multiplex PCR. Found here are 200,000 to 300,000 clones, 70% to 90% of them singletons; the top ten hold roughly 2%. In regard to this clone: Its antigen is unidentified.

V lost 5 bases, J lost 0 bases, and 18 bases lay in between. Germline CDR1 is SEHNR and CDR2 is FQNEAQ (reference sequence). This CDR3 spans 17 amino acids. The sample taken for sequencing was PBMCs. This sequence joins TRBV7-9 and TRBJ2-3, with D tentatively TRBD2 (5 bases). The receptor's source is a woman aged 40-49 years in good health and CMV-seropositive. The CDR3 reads CASSPTGSTMSTDTQYF. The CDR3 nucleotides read TGTGCCAGCAGCCCGACGGGGTCGACCATGAGCACAGATACGCAGTATTTT.